This TCR beta chain derives from a study of T cell responses to AZD1222 COVID-19 vaccine. Sequenced by immunoSEQ multiplex PCR; TCRdb stores in-frame clones only, minus some. The sample has about 180,000 clones; 88% are singletons. Overall study results and limits: Receipt of two AZD1222 doses was followed by a rise in Spike-specific TCR breadth and depth. CD4 TCRs associated with vaccination spanned spike, dominating at 160-218 and 743-854. Donors skewed white British and female; clonal diversity was possibly underestimated.

The CDR3 has 15 amino acids. With 0 bases removed from V and 5 bases from J, the gap between germline ends came to 12 bases. Germline loops: CDR1 SGHNT, CDR2 YYREEE (reference sequence). Investigators merged groups given second doses at roughly 4 or roughly 12 weeks. Details on this clone: Its antigen is undetermined.

The material sequenced was peripheral blood, taken 28 days after the second AZD1222 dose. The chain joins TRBV5-4 to TRBJ2-1, with D perhaps TRBD1 (6 bases). This receptor was taken from an adult who received the AZD1222 COVID-19 vaccine. The CDR3 reads CASSLGGPGDNEQFF. The CDR3 DNA follows: TGTGCCAGCAGCTTGGGGGGGCCGGGCGACAATGAGCAGTTCTTC. Looking up the rest from reference TRBV5-4 and TRBJ2-1 gives the full variable domain: ETGVTQSPTHLIKTRGQQVTLRCSSQSGHNTVSWYQQALGQGPQFIFQYYREEENGRGNFPPRFSGLQFPNYSSELNVNALELDDSALYLCASSLGGPGDNEQFFGPGTRLTVL.